Sequencing of this T cell receptor (beta chain) was carried out in a study of blood T cell repertoires in COVID-19. This CDR3 comprises 17 residues. Looked up from germline, CDR1 is LGHDT and CDR2 is YNNKEL (reference sequence). V lost 2 bases and J lost 6; bases outside the gene matches: 10. Using immunoSEQ multiplex PCR, the repertoire was profiled, and TCRdb retains in-frame clones only, with some absent. The sample has some 250,000 clones, 60% to 75% seen once. This clonotype originated in a woman at least 80 years old with acute or convalescent COVID-19. Sequenced input: peripheral blood. The chain links TRBV3-1 (or the pseudogene TRBV3-2) to TRBJ2-2, with 9 bases identical to TRBD2. The CDR3 here is CASSQRVAGDGAGELFF. Written as DNA, the CDR3 is TGTGCCAGCAGCCAACGCGTAGCGGGGGACGGGGCCGGGGAGCTGTTTTTT.